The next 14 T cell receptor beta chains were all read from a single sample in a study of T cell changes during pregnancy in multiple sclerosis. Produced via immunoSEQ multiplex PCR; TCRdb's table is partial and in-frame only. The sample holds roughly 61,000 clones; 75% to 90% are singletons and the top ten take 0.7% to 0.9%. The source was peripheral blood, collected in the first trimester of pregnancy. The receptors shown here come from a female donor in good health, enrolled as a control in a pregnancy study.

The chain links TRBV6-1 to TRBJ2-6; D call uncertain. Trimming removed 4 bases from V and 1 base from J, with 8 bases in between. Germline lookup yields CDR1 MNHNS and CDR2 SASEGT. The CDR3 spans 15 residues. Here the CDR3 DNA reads TGTGCCAGCAGTGTAGCAGAGTCTGGGGCCAACGTCCTGACTTTC. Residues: CASSVAESGANVLTF.

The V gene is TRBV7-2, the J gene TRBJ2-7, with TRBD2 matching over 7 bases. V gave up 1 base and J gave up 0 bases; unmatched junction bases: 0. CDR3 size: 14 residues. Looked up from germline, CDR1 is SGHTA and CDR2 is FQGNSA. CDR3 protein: CASSLGGGSYEQYF. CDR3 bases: TGTGCCAGCAGCTTAGGGGGGGGCTCCTACGAGCAGTACTTC.

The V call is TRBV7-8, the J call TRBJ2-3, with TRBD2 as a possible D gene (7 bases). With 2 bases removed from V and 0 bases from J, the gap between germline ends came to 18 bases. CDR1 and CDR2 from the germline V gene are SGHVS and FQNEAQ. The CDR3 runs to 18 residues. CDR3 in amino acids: CASSLMGGPGFSTDTQYF. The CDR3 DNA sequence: TGTGCCAGCAGCTTAATGGGGGGGCCCGGTTTTAGCACAGATACGCAGTATTTT.

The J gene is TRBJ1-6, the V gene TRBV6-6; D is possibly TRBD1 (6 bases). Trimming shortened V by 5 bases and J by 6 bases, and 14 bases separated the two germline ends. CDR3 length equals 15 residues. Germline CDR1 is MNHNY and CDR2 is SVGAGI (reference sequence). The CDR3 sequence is CASSRGGAGNSPLHF. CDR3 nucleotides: TGTGCCAGCAGTAGGGGGGGGGCGGGTAATTCACCCCTCCACTTT.

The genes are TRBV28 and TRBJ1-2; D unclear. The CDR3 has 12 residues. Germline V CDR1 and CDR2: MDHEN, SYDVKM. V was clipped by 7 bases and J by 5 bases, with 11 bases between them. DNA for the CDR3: TGTGCCAGCATGACAAATTCTTATGGCTACACCTTC. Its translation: CASMTNSYGYTF.

This chain's CDR3 is CASSEYRNTEAFF. The DNA of the CDR3 is TGTGCCAGCAGTGAGTACAGGAACACTGAAGCTTTCTTT. The gene calls are TRBV6-4 and TRBJ1-1; D is unclear. The CDR3 extends over 13 amino acids. V was cut by 3 bases and J by 1 base, with 6 bases left in between. The germline V gene encodes CDR1 MRHNA and CDR2 SNTAGT.

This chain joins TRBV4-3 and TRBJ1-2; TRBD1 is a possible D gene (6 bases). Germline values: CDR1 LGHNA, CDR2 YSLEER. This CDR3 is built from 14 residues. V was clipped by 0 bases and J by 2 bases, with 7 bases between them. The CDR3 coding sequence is TGCGCCAGCAGCCAAGACAGGGGAAACTATGGCTACACCTTC. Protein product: CASSQDRGNYGYTF.

CDR3 protein: CAIGGPVTNEQFF. The CDR3 DNA reads as TGTGCCATCGGGGGCCCGGTTACTAATGAGCAGTTCTTC. The chain couples TRBV10-3 to TRBJ2-1, with TRBD1 as a possible D gene (6 bases). Germline V gene sequence: CDR1 ENHRY, CDR2 SYGVKD. The V end lost 8 bases, the J end lost 7 bases, and 15 bases lay between the germline ends. This CDR3 has 13 amino acids.

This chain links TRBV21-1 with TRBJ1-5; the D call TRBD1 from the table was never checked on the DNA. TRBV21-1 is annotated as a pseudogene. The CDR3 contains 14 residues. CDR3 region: CASRRRQGNQPQHF. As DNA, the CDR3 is TGTGCCAGCCGAAGACGTCAGGGCAATCAGCCCCAGCATTTT.

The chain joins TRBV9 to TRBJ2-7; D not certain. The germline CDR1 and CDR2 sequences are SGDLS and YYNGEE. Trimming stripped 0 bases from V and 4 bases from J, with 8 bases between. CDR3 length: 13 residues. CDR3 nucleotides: TGTGCCAGCAGCGTAGTAGGCGGATACGAGCAGTACTTC. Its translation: CASSVVGGYEQYF.

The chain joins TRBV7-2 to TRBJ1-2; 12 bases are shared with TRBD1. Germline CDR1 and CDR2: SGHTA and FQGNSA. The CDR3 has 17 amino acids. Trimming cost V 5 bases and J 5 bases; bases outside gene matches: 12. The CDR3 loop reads CASSTQTGQGAGYGYTF. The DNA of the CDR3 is TGTGCCAGCAGCACACAAACGGGACAGGGGGCTGGTTATGGCTACACCTTC.

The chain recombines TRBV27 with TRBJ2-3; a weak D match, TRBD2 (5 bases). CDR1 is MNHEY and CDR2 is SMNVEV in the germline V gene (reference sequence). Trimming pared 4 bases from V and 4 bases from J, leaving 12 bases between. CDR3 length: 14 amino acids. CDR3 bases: TGTGCCAGCAGTTCCCCGGGAAGCCCAGATACGCAGTATTTT. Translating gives CASSSPGSPDTQYF.

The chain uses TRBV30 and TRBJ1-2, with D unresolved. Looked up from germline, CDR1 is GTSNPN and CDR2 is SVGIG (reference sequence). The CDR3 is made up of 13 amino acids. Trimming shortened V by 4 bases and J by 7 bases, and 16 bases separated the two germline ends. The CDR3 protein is CAWTRRGIGGYTF. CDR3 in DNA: TGTGCCTGGACCCGGAGAGGGATTGGTGGCTACACCTTC.

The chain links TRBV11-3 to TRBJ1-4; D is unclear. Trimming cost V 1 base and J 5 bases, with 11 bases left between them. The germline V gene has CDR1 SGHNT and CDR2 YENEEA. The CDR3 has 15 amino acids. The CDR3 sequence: CASSLGQALNEKLFF. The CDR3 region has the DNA TGTGCCAGCAGCTTAGGGCAGGCGTTAAATGAAAAACTGTTTTTT.